The 30 T cell receptor beta chains below were found in one sample sequenced in a study of siplizumab effects on memory and regulatory T cells. Some clones are missing from TCRdb's copy, which holds only in-frame ones; the method was immunoSEQ multiplex PCR. This sample has over 100,000 clones; just over 90% occur once, and the top ten carry roughly 0.17%. Material for sequencing was non-Treg CD4+ T cells sorted from blood. The receptor set was obtained from a human donor in good health.

The V call is TRBV27, the J call TRBJ2-6, with D tentatively TRBD1 (5 bases). Germline V lookup: CDR1 MNHEY, CDR2 SMNVEV (reference sequence). CDR3 length: 18 amino acids. Trimming stripped 6 bases from V and 0 bases from J, with 18 bases between. In DNA form, the CDR3 reads TGTGCCAGCAGCCGCCGGTTACAGGCGTCCTCTGGGGCCAACGTCCTGACTTTC. This codes for CASSRRLQASSGANVLTF.

The genes are TRBV19 and TRBJ2-1; 8 positions agree with TRBD2. This CDR3 has 15 residues. Trimming cost V 6 bases and J 0 bases; bases outside gene matches: 4. In germline, CDR1 is LNHDA, CDR2 SQIVND (reference sequence). The CDR3 DNA reads as TGTGCCAGTAGCGCGGGGGGAAGCTCCTACAATGAGCAGTTCTTC. It yields the protein CASSAGGSSYNEQFF. Full variable domain (outside the CDR3, taken from reference TRBV19 and TRBJ2-1): DGGITQSPKYLFRKEGQNVTLSCEQNLNHDAMYWYRQDPGQGLRLIYYSQIVNDFQKGDIAEGYSVSREKKESFPLTVTSAQKNPTAFYLCASSAGGSSYNEQFFGPGTRLTVL.

This rearrangement joins TRBV6-4 to TRBJ2-1, with 7 bases lining up with TRBD2. With V trimmed by 7 bases and J by 0 bases, 3 bases remained unmatched. Germline CDR1 is MRHNA and CDR2 is SNTAGT. The CDR3 covers 14 residues. The CDR3 DNA follows: TGTGCCAGCAAACCGGGGGGCTCCTACAATGAGCAGTTCTTC. Translating gives CASKPGGSYNEQFF.

The chain is built from TRBV29-1 and TRBJ1-2, with a possible D match to TRBD1 (5 bases). V lost 1 base and J 2 bases, leaving 11 bases between the germline ends. This CDR3 comprises 14 residues. Germline V CDR1 and CDR2: SQVTM, ANQGSEA. For the CDR3, the DNA is TGCAGCGTTGAAGCCTGGGGACGAAACTATGGCTACACCTTC. Protein: CSVEAWGRNYGYTF.

The chain's CDR3 is CASSQGGDTQYF. The CDR3 coding sequence is TGTGCCAGCAGCCAAGGGGGAGATACGCAGTATTTT. This chain uses TRBV7-3 with TRBJ2-3; TRBD1 is a possible D gene (6 bases). V lost 5 bases and J 5 bases, leaving 8 bases between the germline ends. This CDR3 is built from 12 residues. CDR1 is SGHTA, CDR2 FQGTGA, per germline. The entire variable domain, with the rest obtained from reference TRBV7-3 and TRBJ2-3, is as follows: GAGVSQTPSNKVTEKGKYVELRCDPISGHTALYWYRQSLGQGPEFLIYFQGTGAADDSGLPNDRFFAVRPEGSVSTLKIQRTERGDSAVYLCASSQGGDTQYFGPGTRLTVL.

The sample holds one count of this clone. V gene TRBV6-1 combines with J gene TRBJ2-1, with a tentative D call TRBD1 (8 bases). This CDR3 comprises 15 residues. Trimming stripped 7 bases from V and 4 bases from J, with 17 bases between. From germline, CDR1 is MNHNS and CDR2 SASEGT. The chain's CDR3 is CASTLTGGGYNEQFF. CDR3 DNA: TGTGCCAGCACCCTTACAGGGGGGGGATACAATGAGCAGTTCTTC.

The chain combines TRBV5-4 with TRBJ2-1, with no clear D. This CDR3 has 15 residues. Trimming left V 4 bases short and J 1 base short, with 12 bases between. Germline assignment: CDR1 SGHNT and CDR2 YYREEE (reference sequence). This chain's CDR3 is CASSIDQTSYNEQFF. The CDR3 DNA is TGTGCCAGCAGCATCGACCAGACATCCTACAATGAGCAGTTCTTC.

V usage is TRBV19 and J usage is TRBJ2-5; tentative D call: TRBD1 (5 bases). The assigned J gene may be wrong: the sequence end matches TRBJ2-7 better. The germline gives CDR1 LNHDA, CDR2 SQIVND (reference sequence). The CDR3 has 12 amino acids. This CDR3 reads CASRATSYEQYF. The CDR3 DNA follows: TGTGCCAGCAGGGCGACTTCCTACGAGCAGTACTTC.

V usage is TRBV7-6 and J usage is TRBJ1-2; TRBD1 matches 8 bases. The CDR3 covers 14 residues. The V gene's germline CDR1 is SGHVS and CDR2 FNYEAQ. V shed 2 bases, J shed 4 bases, and the junction held 3 bases outside the gene matches. The CDR3 DNA reads as TGTGCCAGCAGCTTAACGGACAGGGCCTATGGCTACACCTTC. Translated: CASSLTDRAYGYTF. The full variable domain, its missing parts supplied by reference TRBV7-6 and TRBJ1-2, is GAGVSQSPRYKVTKRGQDVALRCDPISGHVSLYWYRQALGQGPEFLTYFNYEAQQDKSGLPNDRFSAERPEGSISTLTIQRTEQRDSAMYRCASSLTDRAYGYTFGSGTRLTVV.

The chain employs TRBV28 and TRBJ2-7; D is perhaps TRBD1 (5 bases). Trimming took 7 bases from V and 4 from J, leaving 20 bases between them. The V gene's germline CDR1 is MDHEN and CDR2 SYDVKM. CDR3 size: 15 residues. CDR3 sequence reads: CASNSFTGLGYEQYF. The CDR3 DNA reads as TGTGCCAGCAACTCCTTTACAGGTTTGGGTTACGAGCAGTACTTC.

The chain is built from TRBV7-2 and TRBJ2-3, with D unclear. The CDR3 is 13 amino acids. V lost 1 base, J lost 6 bases, and 8 bases lay in between. Germline V lookup: CDR1 SGHTA, CDR2 FQGNSA. The CDR3 region has the DNA TGTGCCAGCAGCTTAGGTAGTAGGGATACGCAGTATTTT. Residues: CASSLGSRDTQYF.

V gene TRBV6-6 combines with J gene TRBJ1-6; D perhaps matches TRBD1 (5 bases). This CDR3 is 14 amino acids long. V was trimmed by 5 bases and J by 13 bases, leaving 18 bases between them. In germline, CDR1 is MNHNY, CDR2 SVGAGI (reference sequence). The CDR3 region has the DNA TGTGCCAGCAGTCAACAGGACCTGAGGTCTCCCCTCCACTTT. This gives the protein CASSQQDLRSPLHF.

This chain joins TRBV28 and TRBJ1-5; 8 nucleotides line up with TRBD1. Germline V CDR1 and CDR2: MDHEN, SYDVKM. There are 15 residues in the CDR3. V shed 8 bases and J 5 bases; nucleotides not matched to a gene: 11. Here the CDR3 reads CASVNQGAVYQPQHF. DNA for the CDR3: TGTGCCAGCGTTAATCAGGGGGCTGTATATCAGCCCCAGCATTTT.

The chain is built from TRBV11-1 and TRBJ2-3; no clear D gene. CDR3 length: 11 amino acids. Germline V lookup: CDR1 SGHAT, CDR2 FQDESV (reference sequence). Trimming took 2 bases from V and 4 from J, leaving 1 base between them. The CDR3 reads CASSLSDTQYF. As DNA, the CDR3 is TGTGCCAGCAGCTTATCAGATACGCAGTATTTT.

The genes are TRBV11-2 and TRBJ2-7; the match to TRBD2 covers 10 bases. CDR1 is SGHAT and CDR2 is FQNNGV in the germline V gene. V dropped 6 bases and J dropped 0; count of bases not matched to a gene: 8. The CDR3 is 16 amino acids. The CDR3 region has the DNA TGTGCCAGCAGGGGACTAAGCGGGGGGGGCTCCTACGAGCAGTACTTC. Protein: CASRGLSGGGSYEQYF.

The V and J genes are TRBV14 and TRBJ2-7; the D gene is possibly TRBD1 (5 bases). Germline V gives CDR1 SGHDN, CDR2 FVKESK. V was shortened by 4 bases and J by 3 bases, with 7 bases between the two germline ends. This CDR3 spans 12 amino acids. The CDR3 DNA sequence: TGTGCCAGCAGCCGGGGCATCTACGAGCAGTACTTC. Protein sequence: CASSRGIYEQYF.

For the CDR3, the DNA is TGTGCCAGCAGCCCACGGACTGGCCTCAATGAGCAGTTCTTC. This sequence encodes CASSPRTGLNEQFF. The chain recombines TRBV7-6 with TRBJ2-1; possibly TRBD2 for D (5 bases). This CDR3 is 14 amino acids long. The V end was cut by 5 bases, the J end by 6 bases, with 14 bases between. CDR1 SGHVS and CDR2 FNYEAQ come from the germline V gene.

The chain combines TRBV25-1 with TRBJ2-3, with 7 bases aligning to TRBD1. The germline gives CDR1 MGHDK, CDR2 SYGVNS. The V and J ends lost 3 bases and 0 bases, in that order; junction bases with no gene match: 9. CDR3 length: 17 residues. CDR3 DNA sequence: TGTGCCAGCAGTGACACACGGGACAGCCGTAGCACAGATACGCAGTATTTT. Protein product: CASSDTRDSRSTDTQYF.

This clone was observed once. The genes are TRBV25-1 and TRBJ1-6; TRBD1 agrees at 8 bases. The germline V gene encodes CDR1 MGHDK and CDR2 SYGVNS. V dropped 1 base and J dropped 9; count of bases not matched to a gene: 5. The CDR3 length is 15 residues. CDR3 DNA: TGTGCCAGCAGTGAATTCACAGGGGGGTCTTCACCCCTCCACTTT. Translation gives CASSEFTGGSSPLHF.

This chain joins TRBV10-3 and TRBJ2-2, with 7 bases fitting TRBD1. The trim removed 9 bases at V and 4 bases at J, leaving 11 bases unmatched. CDR1 is ENHRY and CDR2 is SYGVKD in the germline V gene. This CDR3 has 15 amino acids. The CDR3 sequence: CAIHRQGDGTGELFF. Here the CDR3 DNA reads TGTGCCATTCACAGGCAGGGGGATGGCACCGGGGAGCTGTTTTTT.

V and J are TRBV18 and TRBJ2-3; 15 nucleotides align to TRBD2. The CDR3 loop spans 16 amino acids. Germline V gene sequence: CDR1 KGHSH, CDR2 LQKENI. V shed 5 bases and J 3 bases; nucleotides not matched to a gene: 3. CDR3 nucleotide sequence: TGTGCCAGCTCATCCGGACTAGCGGGGGGGACAGATACGCAGTATTTT. This sequence encodes CASSSGLAGGTDTQYF. The full variable domain, rest sourced from reference TRBV18 and TRBJ2-3, is NAGVMQNPRHLVRRRGQEARLRCSPMKGHSHVYWYRQLPEEGLKFMVYLQKENIIDESGMPKERFSAEFPKEGPSILRIQQVVRGDSAAYFCASSSGLAGGTDTQYFGPGTRLTVL.

The V call is TRBV7-2, the J call TRBJ2-5; no definite D call. The germline V and J ends were trimmed by 5 bases and 5 bases, with 12 bases remaining between them. The length of the CDR3 is 13 residues. Germline V gene sequence: CDR1 SGHTA, CDR2 FQGNSA. CDR3: CASSPLFGETQYF. The CDR3 DNA follows: TGTGCCAGCAGCCCACTTTTCGGGGAGACCCAGTACTTC.

This chain links TRBV5-1 with TRBJ2-7; 11 bases align to TRBD1. Germline V gene sequence: CDR1 SGHRS, CDR2 YFSETQ. The CDR3 contains 15 residues. V trimming: 5 bases; J trimming: 1 base; junction bases outside the gene matches: 5. As DNA, the CDR3 is TGCGCCAGCAGTCCCGGACAGGGGGCGTCCTACGAGCAGTACTTC. Protein product: CASSPGQGASYEQYF. Based on the CDR3 plus reference TRBV5-1 and TRBJ2-7, the full variable domain is KAGVTQTPRYLIKTRGQQVTLSCSPISGHRSVSWYQQTPGQGLQFLFEYFSETQRNKGNFPGRFSGRQFSNSRSEMNVSTLELGDSALYLCASSPGQGASYEQYFGPGTRLTVT.

The genes are TRBV28 and TRBJ1-3; D gene ambiguous. This CDR3 has 16 amino acids. CDR1 and CDR2 (germline): MDHEN, SYDVKM. The V gene lost 5 bases and the J gene lost 0 bases, with 14 bases spanning the gap. CDR3 in DNA: TGTGCCAGCAGTCTCTTAATCCGTAACTCTGGAAACACCATATATTTT. Its protein product is CASSLLIRNSGNTIYF.

This chain connects TRBV7-8 to TRBJ2-7, with 10 bases that match TRBD1. Losses at the gene ends were 5 bases for V and 4 bases for J; bases not matched to a gene: 8. The germline gives CDR1 SGHVS, CDR2 FQNEAQ. CDR3 length: 15 amino acids. CDR3 bases: TGTGCCAGCAGCACACGACAGGGGGCTGATTACGAGCAGTACTTC. Translating gives CASSTRQGADYEQYF.

This chain uses TRBV4-1 with TRBJ1-2, with a tentative D call TRBD1 (6 bases). Trimming removed 0 bases from V and 3 bases from J, with 17 bases in between. This CDR3 is built from 17 residues. CDR1 MGHRA and CDR2 YSYEKL come from the germline V gene. DNA of the CDR3: TGCGCCAGCAGCCAAGAGGTGGGGGGGGCGAATCACTATGGCTACACCTTC. This codes for CASSQEVGGANHYGYTF.

The rearrangement links TRBV18 to TRBJ2-3, with 7 bases identical to TRBD2. Germline assignment: CDR1 KGHSH and CDR2 LQKENI. The CDR3 is made up of 13 amino acids. V gave up 6 bases and J gave up 10 bases; unmatched junction bases: 10. CDR3 nucleotide sequence: TGTGCCAGCTCTCCGGAGGTGGGGGGGGCGCAGTATTTT. This encodes CASSPEVGGAQYF.

V gene TRBV4-2 combines with J gene TRBJ2-1; 7 bases match TRBD2. The germline V gene has CDR1 LGHNA and CDR2 YNFKEQ. The V and J ends lost 3 bases and 6 bases, in that order; junction bases with no gene match: 11. The CDR3 contains 16 residues. Here the CDR3 reads CASSQPTGTNLNEQFF. The CDR3 region has the DNA TGTGCCAGCAGCCAGCCCACCGGGACTAACCTCAATGAGCAGTTCTTC.

The CDR3 sequence: CASSIVQGGQPQHF. The CDR3 DNA follows: TGTGCCAGTAGTATAGTCCAGGGTGGTCAGCCCCAGCATTTT. The genes are TRBV19 and TRBJ1-5; TRBD1 might be the D (5 bases). V was pared by 1 base and J by 6 bases, with 10 bases between. The CDR3 covers 14 residues. Germline-derived CDR1 and CDR2 are LNHDA and SQIVND (reference sequence). Variable domain in full (rest from reference TRBV19 and TRBJ1-5): DGGITQSPKYLFRKEGQNVTLSCEQNLNHDAMYWYRQDPGQGLRLIYYSQIVNDFQKGDIAEGYSVSREKKESFPLTVTSAQKNPTAFYLCASSIVQGGQPQHFGDGTRLSIL.

The chain is built from TRBV7-6 and TRBJ1-1; D call uncertain. The CDR3 extends over 14 amino acids. Trimming cost V 1 base and J 4 bases, with 10 bases left between them. CDR1 and CDR2 from the germline V gene are SGHVS and FNYEAQ. In DNA form, the CDR3 reads TGTGCCAGCAGCTTAGAACTTATGGGCACTGAAGCTTTCTTT. Its translation is CASSLELMGTEAFF. Looking up the rest from reference TRBV7-6 and TRBJ1-1 gives the full variable domain: GAGVSQSPRYKVTKRGQDVALRCDPISGHVSLYWYRQALGQGPEFLTYFNYEAQQDKSGLPNDRFSAERPEGSISTLTIQRTEQRDSAMYRCASSLELMGTEAFFGQGTRLTVV.